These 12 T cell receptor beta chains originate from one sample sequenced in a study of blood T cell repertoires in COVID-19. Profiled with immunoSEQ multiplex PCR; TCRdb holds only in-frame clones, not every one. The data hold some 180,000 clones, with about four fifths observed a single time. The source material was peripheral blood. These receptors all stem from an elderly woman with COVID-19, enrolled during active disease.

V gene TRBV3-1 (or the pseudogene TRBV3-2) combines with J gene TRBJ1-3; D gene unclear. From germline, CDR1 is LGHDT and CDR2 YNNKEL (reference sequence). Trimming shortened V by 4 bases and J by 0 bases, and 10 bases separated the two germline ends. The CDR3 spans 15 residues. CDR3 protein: CASSLGRGSGNTIYF. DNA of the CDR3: TGTGCCAGCAGCCTTGGACGGGGCTCTGGAAACACCATATATTTT.

The DNA for the CDR3 is TGTGCCAGCAGCGCGACAGGGGGCTGCATTAATAACTATGGCTACACCTTC. The encoded protein is CASSATGGCINNYGYTF. This sequence joins TRBV3-1 (or the pseudogene TRBV3-2) and TRBJ1-2, with 10 positions matching TRBD1. The germline gives CDR1 LGHDT, CDR2 YNNKEL (reference sequence). Unmatched junction bases numbered 10, after V lost 5 bases and J lost 1 base. The CDR3 totals 17 residues.

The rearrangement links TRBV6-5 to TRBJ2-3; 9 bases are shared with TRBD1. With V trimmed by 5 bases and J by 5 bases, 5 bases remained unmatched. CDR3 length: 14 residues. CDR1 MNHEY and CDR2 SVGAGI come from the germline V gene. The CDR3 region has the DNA TGTGCCAGCAGTCTCAGGACAGGGGAAGATACGCAGTATTTT. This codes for CASSLRTGEDTQYF.

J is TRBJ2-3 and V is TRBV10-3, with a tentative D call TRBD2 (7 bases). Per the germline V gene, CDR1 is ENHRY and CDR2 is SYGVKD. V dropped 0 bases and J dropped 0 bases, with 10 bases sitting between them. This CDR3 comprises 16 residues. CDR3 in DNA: TGTGCCATCAGTGAGTCGAAGGGGGGGAGCACAGATACGCAGTATTTT. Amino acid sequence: CAISESKGGSTDTQYF.

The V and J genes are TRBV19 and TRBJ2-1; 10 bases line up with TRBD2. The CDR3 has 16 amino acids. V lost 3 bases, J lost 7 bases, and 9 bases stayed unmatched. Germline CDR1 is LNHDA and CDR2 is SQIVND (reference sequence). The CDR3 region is CASSIIPAGGRNEQFF. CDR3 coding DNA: TGTGCCAGTAGTATCATTCCAGCGGGAGGGCGGAATGAGCAGTTCTTC.

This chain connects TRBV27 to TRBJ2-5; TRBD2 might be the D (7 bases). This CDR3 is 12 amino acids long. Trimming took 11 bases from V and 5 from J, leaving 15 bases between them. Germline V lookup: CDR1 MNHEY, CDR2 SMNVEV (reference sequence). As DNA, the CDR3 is TGTGCCTCGGGGGGCCGGGGGGAGACCCAGTACTTC. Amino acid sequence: CASGGRGETQYF.

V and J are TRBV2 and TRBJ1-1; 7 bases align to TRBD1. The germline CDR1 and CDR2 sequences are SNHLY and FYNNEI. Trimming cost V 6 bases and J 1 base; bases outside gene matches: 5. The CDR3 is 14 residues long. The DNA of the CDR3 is TGTGCCAGCAGCCCCGGGACAGCGAACACTGAAGCTTTCTTT. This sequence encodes CASSPGTANTEAFF.

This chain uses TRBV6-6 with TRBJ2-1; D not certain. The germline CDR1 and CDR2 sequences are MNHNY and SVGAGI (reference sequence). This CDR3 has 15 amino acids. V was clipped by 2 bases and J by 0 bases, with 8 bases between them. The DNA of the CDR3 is TGTGCCAGCAGTTACGGCGGTAGCTCCTACAATGAGCAGTTCTTC. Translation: CASSYGGSSYNEQFF.

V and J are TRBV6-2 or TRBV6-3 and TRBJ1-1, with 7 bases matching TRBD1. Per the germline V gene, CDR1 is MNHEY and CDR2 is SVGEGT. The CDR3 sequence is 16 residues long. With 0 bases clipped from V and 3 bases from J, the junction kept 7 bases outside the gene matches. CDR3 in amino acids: CASSYSAGGPDTEAFF. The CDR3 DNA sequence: TGTGCCAGCAGTTACTCCGCAGGGGGGCCGGACACTGAAGCTTTCTTT.

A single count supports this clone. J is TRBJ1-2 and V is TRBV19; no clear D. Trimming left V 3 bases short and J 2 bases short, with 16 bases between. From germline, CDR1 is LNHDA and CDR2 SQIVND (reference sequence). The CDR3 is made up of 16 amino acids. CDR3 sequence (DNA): TGTGCCAGTAGTATTCGGTTTCGCCTAAACAACTATGGCTACACCTTC. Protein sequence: CASSIRFRLNNYGYTF.

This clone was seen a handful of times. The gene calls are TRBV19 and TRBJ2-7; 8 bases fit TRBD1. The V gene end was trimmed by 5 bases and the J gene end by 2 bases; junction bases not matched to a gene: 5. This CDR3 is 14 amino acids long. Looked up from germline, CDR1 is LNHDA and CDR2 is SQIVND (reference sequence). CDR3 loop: CASSPGTGAYEQYF. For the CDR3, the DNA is TGTGCCAGTAGTCCGGGGACAGGAGCCTACGAGCAGTACTTC.

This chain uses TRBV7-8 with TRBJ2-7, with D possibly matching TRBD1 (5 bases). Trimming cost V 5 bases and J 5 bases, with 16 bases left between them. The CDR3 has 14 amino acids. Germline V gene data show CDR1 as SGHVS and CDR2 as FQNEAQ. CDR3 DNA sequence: TGTGCCAGCAGCGCCCATTATTCAGGGAACGAGCAGTACTTC. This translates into CASSAHYSGNEQYF.